Listed below are T cell receptor beta chains from one sample, sequenced in a study of T cell responses to AZD1222 COVID-19 vaccine. The table came from immunoSEQ multiplex PCR; TCRdb's copy has only in-frame clones and leaves some out. Here the sample spans more than 100,000 clones, 86% being singletons. The source material was peripheral blood, sampled on day 0 of AZD1222 vaccination. All receptors come from an adult in good health. The conserved cysteine and the conserved F or W are not part of the CDR3 here. Each record gives: V gene, J gene, CDR3 protein.

V gene: TRBV10-2; J gene: TRBJ2-7; CDR3 protein: ASSESRQGLGYEQY
V gene: TRBV6-5; J gene: TRBJ2-7; CDR3 protein: ASTGLASGEQY
V gene: TRBV3-1/TRBV3-2; J gene: TRBJ2-5; CDR3 protein: ASSQDPASGAQETQY
V gene: TRBV11-2; J gene: TRBJ2-3; CDR3 protein: ASSRTRGTFSTDTQY
V gene: TRBV28; J gene: TRBJ1-2; CDR3 protein: ASSLPRGRAYGYT
V gene: TRBV10-2; J gene: TRBJ1-6; CDR3 protein: ASRVGGAANSPLH
V gene: TRBV11-2; J gene: TRBJ1-4; CDR3 protein: ASSLVPSRNEKLF
V gene: TRBV4-1; J gene: TRBJ1-1; CDR3 protein: ASSPDRGGTEAF
V gene: TRBV19; J gene: TRBJ2-7; CDR3 protein: ASSMVRQGPYEQY
V gene: TRBV2; J gene: TRBJ1-5; CDR3 protein: ASRVGLINQPQH
V gene: TRBV28; J gene: TRBJ2-1; CDR3 protein: ASNLAGAAYNEQF
V gene: TRBV5-1; J gene: TRBJ2-7; CDR3 protein: ASSSDSGGEQY